Listed below are T cell receptor beta chains from one sample, sequenced in a study of T-cell memory formation after mild COVID-19. TCRdb recomputed calls from the 5' RACE reads with MiXCR, one row per CDR3 protein. The sample lists 100,000 to 150,000 distinct CDR3 sequences; approximately 6.3% were seen once. Specimen: PBMCs or a T cell subset sorted from them (not recorded which). These receptors were collected from an adult woman who had mild COVID-19 (a few samples of this study predate the infection). Cell type and time point are not known. CDR3s leave out the opening cysteine and the closing phenylalanine or tryptophan.

V gene,CDR3 protein
TRBV9,ASSEEQGTNEQF
TRBV4-1,ASSRGESQY
TRBV10-3,AISETLYSGESNEKLF
TRBV12-3/TRBV12-4,ASSLGGAGVEKLF
TRBV9,ASSAGSGDLTLSYEQY
TRBV12-3/TRBV12-4,ASSLGMFRKLF
TRBV12-3/TRBV12-4,ASSFNRGWGNGEAF
TRBV6-2/TRBV6-3,ASSKGGSNTQY
TRBV20-1,SAESRLQETQY
TRBV7-8,ASSLGEVYEQY
TRBV7-9,ASSLVLGSYNEQF
TRBV5-1,ASSGSSYNEQF
TRBV5-1,ASSLAIGRASYEQY
TRBV29-1,SVKAGTSTDTQY
TRBV9,ASSVGVTGGFPEAF
TRBV9,ASSVGSGLSGTGELF
TRBV5-5,ASSPGQGYDEQY
TRBV10-3,AISEMDLNYGYT
TRBV5-1,ASSPGLAANEQY
TRBV5-1,ASSPGGASTDTQY
TRBV12-3/TRBV12-4,ASSLGGDRFNEQF
TRBV20-1,SARQGPLVGNQPQH
TRBV5-1,ASSSQRLNRGPRSLYGYT
TRBV6-5,ASSPNPGQGYGYT
TRBV2,ASSEARGSNQPQH